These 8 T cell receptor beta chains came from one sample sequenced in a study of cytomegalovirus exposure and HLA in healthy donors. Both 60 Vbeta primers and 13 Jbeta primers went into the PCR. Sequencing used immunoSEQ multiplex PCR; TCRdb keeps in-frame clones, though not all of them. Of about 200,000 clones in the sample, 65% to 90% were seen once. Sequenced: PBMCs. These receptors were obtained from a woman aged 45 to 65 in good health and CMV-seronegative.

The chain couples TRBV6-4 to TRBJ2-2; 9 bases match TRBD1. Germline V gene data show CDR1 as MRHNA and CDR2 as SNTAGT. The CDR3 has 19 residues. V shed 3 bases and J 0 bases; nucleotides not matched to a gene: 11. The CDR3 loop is CASSEMVMGDRANTGELFF. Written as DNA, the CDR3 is TGTGCCAGCAGTGAGATGGTAATGGGGGACAGGGCGAACACCGGGGAGCTGTTTTTT.

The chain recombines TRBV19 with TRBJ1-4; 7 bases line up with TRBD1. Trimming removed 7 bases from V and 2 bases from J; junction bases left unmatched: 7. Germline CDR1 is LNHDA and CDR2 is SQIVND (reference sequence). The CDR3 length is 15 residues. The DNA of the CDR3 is TGTGCCAGTACCCCGTCACAGGGGACTAATGAAAAACTGTTTTTT. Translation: CASTPSQGTNEKLFF.

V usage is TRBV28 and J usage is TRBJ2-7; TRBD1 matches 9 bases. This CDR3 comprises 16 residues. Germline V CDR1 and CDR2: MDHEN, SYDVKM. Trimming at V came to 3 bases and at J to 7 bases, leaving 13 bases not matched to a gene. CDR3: CASSLLAGTGLGEQYF. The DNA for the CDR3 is TGTGCCAGCAGTTTGCTCGCCGGGACAGGGCTGGGGGAGCAGTACTTC.

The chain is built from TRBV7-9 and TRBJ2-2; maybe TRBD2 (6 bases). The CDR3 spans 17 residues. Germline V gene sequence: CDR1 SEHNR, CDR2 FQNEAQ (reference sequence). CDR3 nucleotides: TGTTCCACCAGTGACCCAGACGGGAGTAGCGCATCCGGGGAGCTGTTTTTT. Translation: CSTSDPDGSSASGELFF.

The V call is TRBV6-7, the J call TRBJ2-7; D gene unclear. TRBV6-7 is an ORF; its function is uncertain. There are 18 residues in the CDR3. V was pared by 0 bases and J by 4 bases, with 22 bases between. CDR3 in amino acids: CASSYSNSPVGGFYEQYF. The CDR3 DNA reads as TGTGCCAGCAGTTACTCGAATTCCCCGGTCGGCGGCTTTTACGAGCAGTACTTC.

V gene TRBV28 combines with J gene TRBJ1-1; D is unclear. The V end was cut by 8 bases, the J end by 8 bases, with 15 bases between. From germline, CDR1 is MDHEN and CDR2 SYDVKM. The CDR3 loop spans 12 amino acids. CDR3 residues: CASSARGEEAFF. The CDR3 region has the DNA TGTGCCAGCTCTGCCCGAGGCGAGGAAGCTTTCTTT.

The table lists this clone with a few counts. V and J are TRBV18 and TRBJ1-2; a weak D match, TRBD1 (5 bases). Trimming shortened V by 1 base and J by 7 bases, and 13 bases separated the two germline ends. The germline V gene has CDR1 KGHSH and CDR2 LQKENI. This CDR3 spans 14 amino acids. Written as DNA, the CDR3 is TGTGCCAGCTCACCACAGAAGGGGCGAGGTGGCTACACCTTC. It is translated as CASSPQKGRGGYTF.

Here the CDR3 reads CASSADTSGSWYEQYF. The CDR3 region has the DNA TGTGCCAGCAGCGCCGACACTAGCGGGAGTTGGTACGAGCAGTACTTC. The chain employs TRBV9 and TRBJ2-7; 11 bases fit TRBD2. The CDR3 covers 16 residues. CDR1 SGDLS and CDR2 YYNGEE come from the germline V gene. Unmatched junction bases numbered 9, after V lost 3 bases and J lost 4 bases.